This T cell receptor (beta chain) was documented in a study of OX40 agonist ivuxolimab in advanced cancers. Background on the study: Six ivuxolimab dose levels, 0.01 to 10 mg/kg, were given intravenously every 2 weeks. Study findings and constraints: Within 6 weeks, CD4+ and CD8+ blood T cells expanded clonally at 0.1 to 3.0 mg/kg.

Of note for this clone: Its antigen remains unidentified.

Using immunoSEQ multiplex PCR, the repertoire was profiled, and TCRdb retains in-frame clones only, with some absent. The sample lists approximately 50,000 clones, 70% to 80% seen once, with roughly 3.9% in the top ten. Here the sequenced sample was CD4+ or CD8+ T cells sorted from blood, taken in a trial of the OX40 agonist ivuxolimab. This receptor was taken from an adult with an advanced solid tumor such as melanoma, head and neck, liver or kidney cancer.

CDR3 sequence (DNA): TGCGCCAGCAGCCCTATAGTAAGCCCCCCCCCTGGGGTCGGCAATCAGCCCCAGCATTTT. It specifies CASSPIVSPPPGVGNQPQHF. The chain links TRBV5-1 to TRBJ1-5; D remains unclear. The CDR3 is 20 residues long. The V gene's germline CDR1 is SGHRS and CDR2 YFSETQ. V was cut by 4 bases and J by 2 bases, with 28 bases left in between.